One and the same sample provided the 26 T cell receptor beta chains below, sequenced in a study of OX40 agonist ivuxolimab in advanced cancers. The assay was immunoSEQ multiplex PCR, and TCRdb's table has in-frame clones only and misses some. The sample lists 80,000 to 100,000 clones; roughly 94% were seen once. The sequencing here drew on CD4+ or CD8+ T cells sorted from blood, taken in a trial of the OX40 agonist ivuxolimab. The receptors here all came from an adult with an advanced solid tumor such as melanoma, head and neck, liver or kidney cancer.

The gene calls are TRBV7-3 and TRBJ2-7; 8 bases fit TRBD1. Losses at the gene ends were 4 bases for V and 5 bases for J; bases not matched to a gene: 4. CDR3 size: 13 residues. From germline, CDR1 is SGHTA and CDR2 FQGTGA. CDR3 nucleotides: TGTGCCAGCAGCTCACAGGGGGGCCACGAGCAGTACTTC. Encoded protein: CASSSQGGHEQYF.

This clone was found once. This chain uses TRBV9 with TRBJ2-1, with D possibly called TRBD1 or TRBD2 (6 bases each). Per the germline V gene, CDR1 is SGDLS and CDR2 is YYNGEE. Trimming took off 0 bases at V and 12 bases at J, with 16 bases between the two ends. This CDR3 is built from 14 residues. Written as DNA, the CDR3 is TGTGCCAGCAGCGTAGTAGAGTCGGGGGCAGGGCAGTTCTTC. It specifies CASSVVESGAGQFF.

The genes are TRBV11-2 and TRBJ2-1; a weak D match, TRBD1 (5 bases). This CDR3 contains 14 residues. From germline, CDR1 is SGHAT and CDR2 FQNNGV. V lost 11 bases to trimming and J lost 3 bases, with 17 bases between them. In nucleotides, the CDR3 is TGTGCCTCGGTAGGGGCCCCGGGCTACAATGAGCAGTTCTTC. Translating it yields CASVGAPGYNEQFF.

The gene calls are TRBV27 and TRBJ1-1; D might be TRBD1 (5 bases). The CDR3 covers 15 residues. V lost 5 bases and J lost 0, with 13 bases in between. Germline V CDR1 and CDR2: MNHEY, SMNVEV (reference sequence). CDR3 protein: CASSPMRGLNTEAFF. Written as DNA, the CDR3 is TGTGCCAGCAGTCCCATGCGGGGACTGAACACTGAAGCTTTCTTT.

The chain employs TRBV5-1 and TRBJ1-2, with a weak D call TRBD1 (6 bases). Germline CDR1 SGHRS, CDR2 YFSETQ. This CDR3 is built from 14 residues. V gave up 4 bases and J gave up 6 bases, with 16 bases separating them. CDR3 coding DNA: TGCGCCAGCAGCCCGCTGGGGGGGGCCGATGGCTACACCTTC. Encoded protein: CASSPLGGADGYTF.

The CDR3 DNA sequence: TGTGCCAGCAGCGACACGAGGGGTTACAATCAGCCCCAGCATTTT. Encoded protein: CASSDTRGYNQPQHF. The chain links TRBV2 to TRBJ1-5; TRBD1 is a possible D gene (5 bases). V lost 6 bases and J lost 3, with 15 bases in between. Germline V gene sequence: CDR1 SNHLY, CDR2 FYNNEI. The CDR3 sequence is 15 residues long.

The chain employs TRBV6-6 and TRBJ1-2; no clear D gene. The CDR3 spans 15 residues. V was clipped by 4 bases and J by 4 bases, with 16 bases between them. Germline loops: CDR1 MNHNY, CDR2 SVGAGI (reference sequence). CDR3 sequence reads: CASSLVGQALYGYTF. CDR3 coding DNA: TGTGCCAGCAGTTTAGTGGGTCAGGCCCTCTATGGCTACACCTTC.

The chain uses TRBV19 and TRBJ1-1, with a possible D match to TRBD1 (5 bases). The CDR3 has 15 amino acids. V gave up 0 bases and J gave up 0 bases, with 8 bases separating them. Germline CDR1 reads LNHDA; CDR2 reads SQIVND (reference sequence). The CDR3 spells CASSIDQGLNTEAFF. As DNA, the CDR3 is TGTGCCAGTAGTATAGATCAGGGTCTGAACACTGAAGCTTTCTTT.

This chain links TRBV27 with TRBJ1-2; D perhaps matches TRBD1 (5 bases). Trimming took off 8 bases at V and 7 bases at J, with 17 bases between the two ends. Germline CDR1 and CDR2: MNHEY and SMNVEV (reference sequence). The CDR3 is made up of 13 amino acids. The CDR3 spells CASSIGGMGGYTF. Written as DNA, the CDR3 is TGTGCCAGCTCAATTGGGGGGATGGGTGGCTACACCTTC.

In its sample, this clone was seen once. The V gene is TRBV18, the J gene TRBJ2-1; TRBD1 is a possible D gene (5 bases). The CDR3 runs 15 residues. Germline V lookup: CDR1 KGHSH, CDR2 LQKENI. With 3 bases removed from V and 3 bases from J, the gap between germline ends came to 12 bases. CDR3 in amino acids: CASSPSPGYYNEQFF. The CDR3 DNA sequence: TGTGCCAGCTCACCCTCACCAGGGTACTACAATGAGCAGTTCTTC.

This clone was seen once. The chain has TRBV5-1 and TRBJ2-1, with D possibly matching TRBD2 (6 bases). Germline V gene lookup returns CDR1 SGHRS and CDR2 YFSETQ. Deletions cut 1 base from V and 6 bases from J, with 14 bases between. The CDR3 totals 15 residues. The CDR3 region is CASSLTSPVVNEQFF. CDR3 nucleotides: TGCGCCAGCAGCTTGACTAGCCCAGTTGTCAATGAGCAGTTCTTC.

The genes are TRBV6-5 and TRBJ2-7, with 7 bases aligning to TRBD2. This CDR3 spans 15 amino acids. The germline V gene has CDR1 MNHEY and CDR2 SVGAGI. Trimming at V came to 0 bases and at J to 3 bases, leaving 5 bases not matched to a gene. This CDR3 is CASSYSPAGSYEQYF. DNA for the CDR3: TGTGCCAGCAGTTACTCTCCAGCGGGGAGCTACGAGCAGTACTTC.

The chain is built from TRBV6-1 and TRBJ2-7; 11 positions agree with TRBD1. The CDR3 consists of 15 residues. V was clipped by 5 bases and J by 6 bases; unmatched bases: 9. CDR1 and CDR2 from the germline V gene are MNHNS and SASEGT. The CDR3 region has the DNA TGTGCCAGCAGTCTCTCAAGGACAGGGGGCGGCGAGCAGTACTTC. This encodes CASSLSRTGGGEQYF.

The gene calls are TRBV4-1 and TRBJ2-2; the D is unclear. The ends were cut back, 3 bases at V and 0 bases at J, with 2 bases in the middle. CDR1 is MGHRA, CDR2 YSYEKL, per germline. This CDR3 spans 13 amino acids. This chain's CDR3 is CASSHPNTGELFF. The CDR3 nucleotides are TGCGCCAGCAGCCACCCGAACACCGGGGAGCTGTTTTTT.

The V and J genes are TRBV13 and TRBJ2-7; 11 positions agree with TRBD2. CDR3 length equals 15 residues. Germline-derived CDR1 and CDR2 are PRHDT and FYEKMQ (reference sequence). Trimming cost V 2 bases and J 6 bases; bases outside gene matches: 6. CDR3 residues: CASSLRLAGMGEQYF. In DNA, the CDR3 is TGTGCCAGCAGCTTACGACTAGCGGGAATGGGCGAGCAGTACTTC.

This chain connects TRBV6-5 to TRBJ2-2; D is unclear. CDR3 length: 11 residues. Trimming removed 2 bases from V and 8 bases from J, with 3 bases in between. The germline V gene has CDR1 MNHEY and CDR2 SVGAGI. The CDR3 region is CASSYVGELFF. The CDR3 bases are TGTGCCAGCAGTTACGTGGGGGAGCTGTTTTTT.

The rearrangement uses TRBV2 and TRBJ2-2; D remains ambiguous. The germline V gene encodes CDR1 SNHLY and CDR2 FYNNEI. The V and J ends lost 10 bases and 4 bases respectively, with 10 bases between them. The CDR3 contains 12 residues. The CDR3 DNA reads TGTGCCAAAGATACGACCACCGGGGAGCTGTTTTTT. Protein: CAKDTTTGELFF.

This chain joins TRBV19 and TRBJ2-7; D is unresolved. In germline, CDR1 is LNHDA, CDR2 SQIVND (reference sequence). Trimming left V 3 bases short and J 4 bases short, with 10 bases between. This CDR3 region has 13 residues. CDR3 coding DNA: TGTGCCAGTAGTATGGCAACAGTTTACGAGCAGTACTTC. It codes for CASSMATVYEQYF.

V is TRBV7-2 and J is TRBJ1-4; D is undetermined. V lost 6 bases, J lost 4 bases, and 9 bases lay in between. The CDR3 runs to 13 residues. CDR1 and CDR2 (germline): SGHTA, FQGNSA. CDR3 bases: TGTGCCAGCAGAGGAAGGGATAATGAAAAACTGTTTTTT. It encodes CASRGRDNEKLFF.

This clone was picked up one time. Because the CDR3's place on the DNA is in doubt, the DNA is left out and the CDR3 is given as listed by TCRdb. The chain carries TRBV21-1 and TRBJ2-6; TRBD1 was called by the table and not checked on the DNA. TRBV21-1 is a listed pseudogene. The CDR3 is 18 amino acids in total, end residues counted. The CDR3 loop is CASSKVCRVAAGANVLTF.

The CDR3 protein is CSVGLMRNGRPYEQYF. The CDR3 bases are TGCAGCGTTGGGCTTATGCGGAACGGCCGACCCTACGAGCAGTACTTC. The rearrangement joins TRBV29-1 to TRBJ2-7; D call uncertain. CDR1 SQVTM and CDR2 ANQGSEA come from the germline V gene. This CDR3 spans 16 amino acids. V shed 4 bases and J shed 2 bases, with 21 bases lying between them.

The genes are TRBV29-1 and TRBJ2-7; maybe TRBD2 (6 bases). Germline CDR1 and CDR2: SQVTM and ANQGSEA. Trimming cost V 1 base and J 0 bases, with 13 bases left between them. This CDR3 spans 15 amino acids. The CDR3 sequence: CSVEAYGGSSYEQYF. Written as DNA, the CDR3 is TGCAGCGTTGAAGCATACGGGGGAAGCTCCTACGAGCAGTACTTC.

The CDR3 here is CASRGGQGHYEQYF. The CDR3 DNA follows: TGTGCCAGCAGGGGGGGACAGGGTCACTACGAGCAGTACTTC. The chain is built from TRBV27 and TRBJ2-5; 9 nucleotides align to TRBD1. The J call may be mistaken, given a closer DNA end match to TRBJ2-7. The germline CDR1 and CDR2 sequences are MNHEY and SMNVEV (reference sequence). CDR3 length: 14 amino acids.

The chain has TRBV12-5 and TRBJ2-7, with D possibly called TRBD1 or TRBD2 (6 bases each). Trimming removed 1 base at V and 4 bases at J, with 14 bases between. From germline, CDR1 is LGHNT and CDR2 FRNRAP. The CDR3 is made up of 15 amino acids. The CDR3 protein is CASGLADRRDYEQYF. The CDR3 DNA reads as TGTGCTAGTGGTTTGGCCGACAGGAGGGATTACGAGCAGTACTTC. Combining the CDR3 with reference TRBV12-5 and TRBJ2-7 gives the whole variable domain DARVTQTPRHKVTEMGQEVTMRCQPILGHNTVFWYRQTMMQGLELLAYFRNRAPLDDSGMPKDRFSAEMPDATLATLKIQPSEPRDSAVYFCASGLADRRDYEQYFGPGTRLTVT.

This chain joins TRBV19 and TRBJ1-5; D unresolved. The germline gives CDR1 LNHDA, CDR2 SQIVND (reference sequence). V lost 3 bases to trimming and J lost 5 bases, with 5 bases between them. The CDR3 runs 12 residues. The CDR3 DNA is TGTGCCAGTAGTATTCCGTATCAGCCCCAGCATTTT. As protein: CASSIPYQPQHF.

This clone is a singleton in its sample. The V gene is TRBV29-1, the J gene TRBJ2-6; TRBD1 aligns across 7 bases. The J segment lost 2 bases and the V segment lost 4 bases, leaving 11 bases of the junction unmatched. The length of the CDR3 is 17 residues. Germline lookup yields CDR1 SQVTM and CDR2 ANQGSEA. The CDR3 loop is CSVVVPDRMTGANVLTF. In DNA, the CDR3 is TGCAGCGTTGTAGTCCCGGACAGGATGACTGGGGCCAACGTCCTGACTTTC.